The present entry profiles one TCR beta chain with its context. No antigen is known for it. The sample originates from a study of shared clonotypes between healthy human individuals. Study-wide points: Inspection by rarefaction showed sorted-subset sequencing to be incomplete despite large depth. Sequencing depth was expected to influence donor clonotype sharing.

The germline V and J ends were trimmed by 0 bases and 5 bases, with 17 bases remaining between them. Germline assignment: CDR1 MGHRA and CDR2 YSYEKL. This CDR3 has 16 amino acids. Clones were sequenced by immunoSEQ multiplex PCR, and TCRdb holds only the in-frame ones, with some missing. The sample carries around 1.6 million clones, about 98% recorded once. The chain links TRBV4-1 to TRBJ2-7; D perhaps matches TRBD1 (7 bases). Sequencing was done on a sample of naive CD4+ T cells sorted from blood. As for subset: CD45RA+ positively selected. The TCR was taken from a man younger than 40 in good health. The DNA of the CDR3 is TGCGCCAGCAGCCAAGATACGCCAGGGGGGAGCCACGAGCAGTACTTC. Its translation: CASSQDTPGGSHEQYF.